These T cell receptor beta chains were read from a single sample in a study of T cell clonotyping in hematopoietic cell transplantation. The table came from immunoSEQ multiplex PCR; TCRdb's copy has only in-frame clones and leaves some out. The table records around 37,000 clones, roughly 96% of them present only once. Material for sequencing was peripheral blood mononuclear cells. Receptors were obtained from a man younger than 40 in good health. Some clones in this sample may be carry-over from other donors' samples. The CDR3 runs from the conserved cysteine through the conserved F or W. The order of the fields is J gene, V gene, clone size, D gene, CDR3 length, CDR3 protein, CDR3 DNA. The D gene is left open where the match is weak. Only some rows state a clone size, as once, few, many or a class for expanded clones.

j_gene: TRBJ2-7; v_gene: TRBV5-1; abundance: .; d_gene: .; len: 13; CDR3aa: CASSSGTSYEQYF; CDR3nt: TGCGCCAGCAGCTCCGGGACCTCCTACGAGCAGTACTTC
j_gene: TRBJ1-5; v_gene: TRBV9; abundance: .; d_gene: TRBD1; len: 13; CDR3aa: CASSGTGDQPQHF; CDR3nt: TGTGCCAGCAGCGGGACAGGAGATCAGCCCCAGCATTTT
j_gene: TRBJ1-2; v_gene: TRBV7-9; abundance: .; d_gene: .; len: 15; CDR3aa: CASSLSSRIFYGYTF; CDR3nt: TGTGCCAGCAGCTTAAGTTCCAGGATCTTCTATGGCTACACCTTC
j_gene: TRBJ2-2; v_gene: TRBV5-1; abundance: once; d_gene: TRBD2; len: 15; CDR3aa: CASQLTSGTTGELFF; CDR3nt: TGCGCCAGCCAATTAACTAGCGGGACCACCGGGGAGCTGTTTTTT
j_gene: TRBJ1-2; v_gene: TRBV7-9; abundance: .; d_gene: .; len: 14; CDR3aa: CASRPAAFIGGYTF; CDR3nt: TGTGCCAGCCGTCCAGCAGCCTTTATCGGTGGCTACACCTTC
j_gene: TRBJ1-6; v_gene: TRBV11-2; abundance: .; d_gene: .; len: 15; CDR3aa: CASSLEAGLDPPLHF; CDR3nt: TGTGCCAGCAGCTTAGAAGCGGGGTTAGATCCACCCCTCCACTTT
j_gene: TRBJ2-7; v_gene: TRBV9; abundance: .; d_gene: .; len: 15; CDR3aa: CASSVHTEPSYEQYF; CDR3nt: TGTGCCAGCAGCGTACACACGGAACCTTCCTACGAGCAGTACTTC
j_gene: TRBJ1-2; v_gene: TRBV12-5; abundance: .; d_gene: TRBD1; len: 13; CDR3aa: CASALDRAGGYTF; CDR3nt: TGTGCTAGTGCCCTCGACAGGGCAGGAGGCTACACCTTC
j_gene: TRBJ1-3; v_gene: TRBV7-2; abundance: .; d_gene: .; len: 15; CDR3aa: CASSLAGNPGNTIYF; CDR3nt: TGTGCCAGCAGCTTGGCAGGCAATCCTGGAAACACCATATATTTT
j_gene: TRBJ1-2; v_gene: TRBV4-2; abundance: .; d_gene: .; len: 14; CDR3aa: CASSQVGENYGYTF; CDR3nt: TGTGCCAGCAGCCAAGTTGGAGAGAACTATGGCTACACCTTC
j_gene: TRBJ2-7; v_gene: TRBV27; abundance: .; d_gene: .; len: 13; CDR3aa: CASSLEGTYEQYF; CDR3nt: TGTGCCAGCAGTTTAGAGGGGACTTACGAGCAGTACTTC
j_gene: TRBJ2-7; v_gene: TRBV5-6; abundance: .; d_gene: TRBD2; len: 16; CDR3aa: CASSSTLAGVFFEQYF; CDR3nt: TGTGCCAGCAGTTCTACTCTAGCGGGAGTCTTTTTTGAGCAGTACTTC
j_gene: TRBJ1-3; v_gene: TRBV5-1; abundance: once; d_gene: .; len: 15; CDR3aa: CASSFQGTSGNTIYF; CDR3nt: TGCGCCAGCAGCTTCCAGGGAACGTCTGGAAACACCATATATTTT
j_gene: TRBJ1-3; v_gene: TRBV5-1; abundance: .; d_gene: .; len: 15; CDR3aa: CASSLVGASGNTIYF; CDR3nt: TGCGCCAGCAGCTTGGTGGGGGCCTCTGGAAACACCATATATTTT
j_gene: TRBJ2-7; v_gene: TRBV11-2; abundance: .; d_gene: .; len: 15; CDR3aa: CASSLELRDKYEQYF; CDR3nt: TGTGCCAGCAGCTTAGAGTTACGGGACAAATACGAGCAGTACTTC
j_gene: TRBJ1-4; v_gene: TRBV6-1; abundance: .; d_gene: .; len: 15; CDR3aa: CASSETTSAHEKLFF; CDR3nt: TGTGCCAGCAGTGAAACAACATCCGCGCATGAAAAACTGTTTTTT
j_gene: TRBJ1-1; v_gene: TRBV6-5; abundance: .; d_gene: TRBD1; len: 14; CDR3aa: CASSYQDRGTEAFF; CDR3nt: TGTGCCAGCAGTTACCAAGACAGGGGCACTGAAGCTTTCTTT
j_gene: TRBJ2-2; v_gene: TRBV7-9; abundance: few; d_gene: .; len: 13; CDR3aa: CASSFGNTGELFF; CDR3nt: TGTGCCAGCAGCTTTGGGAACACCGGGGAGCTGTTTTTT
j_gene: TRBJ2-5; v_gene: TRBV11-3; abundance: .; d_gene: .; len: 16; CDR3aa: CASSLDSPGLYETQYF; CDR3nt: TGTGCCAGCAGCTTAGACTCCCCAGGCCTATATGAGACCCAGTACTTC
j_gene: TRBJ2-5; v_gene: TRBV4-2; abundance: few; d_gene: .; len: 15; CDR3aa: CASSQSPGPQETQYF; CDR3nt: TGTGCCAGCAGCCAATCCCCGGGACCCCAAGAGACCCAGTACTTC
j_gene: TRBJ2-2; v_gene: TRBV25-1; abundance: .; d_gene: .; len: 15; CDR3aa: CASTAGVAPTGELFF; CDR3nt: TGTGCCAGCACCGCCGGGGTGGCCCCCACCGGGGAGCTGTTTTTT
j_gene: TRBJ1-2; v_gene: TRBV7-9; abundance: .; d_gene: .; len: 13; CDR3aa: CASSTDTNYGYTF; CDR3nt: TGTGCCAGCAGCACAGATACTAACTATGGCTACACCTTC
j_gene: TRBJ2-7; v_gene: TRBV7-8; abundance: .; d_gene: TRBD1; len: 19; CDR3aa: CASSPYRGSIGTGGYEQYF; CDR3nt: TGTGCCAGCAGCCCCTATCGGGGATCGATCGGGACAGGGGGTTACGAGCAGTACTTC
j_gene: TRBJ2-3; v_gene: TRBV6-1; abundance: .; d_gene: .; len: 13; CDR3aa: CASSVPSTDTQYF; CDR3nt: TGTGCCAGCAGTGTCCCCAGCACAGATACGCAGTATTTT
j_gene: TRBJ2-7; v_gene: TRBV19; abundance: .; d_gene: TRBD1; len: 15; CDR3aa: CASSTPRDSAYEQYF; CDR3nt: TGTGCCAGTAGTACTCCCCGGGACAGTGCCTACGAGCAGTACTTC
j_gene: TRBJ1-5; v_gene: TRBV5-1; abundance: .; d_gene: .; len: 13; CDR3aa: CASSLGQGQPQHF; CDR3nt: TGCGCCAGCAGCTTGGGTCAGGGTCAGCCCCAGCATTTT
j_gene: TRBJ2-7; v_gene: TRBV11-3; abundance: .; d_gene: TRBD2; len: 15; CDR3aa: CASSFRLADTYEQYF; CDR3nt: TGTGCCAGCAGCTTTAGACTAGCGGATACCTACGAGCAGTACTTC
j_gene: TRBJ1-4; v_gene: TRBV5-6; abundance: .; d_gene: .; len: 14; CDR3aa: CASRPEGGGEKLFF; CDR3nt: TGTGCCAGCAGGCCAGAGGGGGGCGGTGAAAAACTGTTTTTT
j_gene: TRBJ2-7; v_gene: TRBV11-2; abundance: .; d_gene: TRBD2; len: 14; CDR3aa: CASSLESGRYEQYF; CDR3nt: TGTGCCAGCAGCTTAGAGAGCGGGAGGTACGAGCAGTACTTC
j_gene: TRBJ2-1; v_gene: TRBV6-5; abundance: few; d_gene: TRBD1; len: 14; CDR3aa: CASGGTGPYNEQFF; CDR3nt: TGTGCCAGCGGAGGGACAGGGCCCTACAATGAGCAGTTCTTC
j_gene: TRBJ1-4; v_gene: TRBV5-5; abundance: .; d_gene: .; len: 16; CDR3aa: CASSLAPAATNEKLFF; CDR3nt: TGTGCCAGCAGCTTGGCACCTGCGGCAACTAATGAAAAACTGTTTTTT
j_gene: TRBJ1-5; v_gene: TRBV7-2; abundance: .; d_gene: TRBD1; len: 14; CDR3aa: CASSEKGAGQPQHF; CDR3nt: TGTGCCAGCAGCGAGAAGGGGGCCGGTCAGCCCCAGCATTTT
j_gene: TRBJ2-1; v_gene: TRBV4-1; abundance: .; d_gene: .; len: 16; CDR3aa: CASSPERIHLYNEQFF; CDR3nt: TGCGCCAGCAGCCCGGAGCGGATTCATTTATACAATGAGCAGTTCTTC
j_gene: TRBJ1-5; v_gene: TRBV19; abundance: once; d_gene: .; len: 14; CDR3aa: CASSGDYSNQPQHF; CDR3nt: TGTGCCAGTAGCGGGGATTATAGCAATCAGCCCCAGCATTTT
j_gene: TRBJ2-1; v_gene: TRBV9; abundance: .; d_gene: .; len: 13; CDR3aa: CASSVGGRNEQFF; CDR3nt: TGTGCCAGCAGCGTAGGGGGGCGCAATGAGCAGTTCTTC
j_gene: TRBJ1-2; v_gene: TRBV27; abundance: .; d_gene: TRBD1; len: 12; CDR3aa: CASKTGGYGYTF; CDR3nt: TGTGCCAGCAAAACAGGGGGGTATGGCTACACCTTC
j_gene: TRBJ1-2; v_gene: TRBV5-1; abundance: .; d_gene: TRBD1; len: 14; CDR3aa: CASSDDRGQRGYTF; CDR3nt: TGCGCCAGCAGTGACGACAGGGGTCAACGCGGCTACACCTTC
j_gene: TRBJ2-2; v_gene: TRBV9; abundance: once; d_gene: .; len: 14; CDR3aa: CASTEGSNTGELFF; CDR3nt: TGTGCCAGCACCGAGGGATCGAACACCGGGGAGCTGTTTTTT
j_gene: TRBJ2-5; v_gene: TRBV19; abundance: .; d_gene: TRBD2; len: 17; CDR3aa: CASSKGTSGWGVETQYF; CDR3nt: TGTGCCAGTAGTAAGGGGACTAGCGGTTGGGGGGTAGAGACCCAGTACTTC
j_gene: TRBJ2-1; v_gene: TRBV15; abundance: once; d_gene: TRBD1; len: 15; CDR3aa: CATSRALTGGAAQFF; CDR3nt: TGTGCCACCAGCAGAGCGCTAACAGGGGGCGCGGCGCAGTTCTTC
j_gene: TRBJ1-5; v_gene: TRBV19; abundance: .; d_gene: .; len: 15; CDR3aa: CASSIGRYSNQPQHF; CDR3nt: TGTGCCAGTAGTATAGGGCGGTATAGCAATCAGCCCCAGCATTTT
j_gene: TRBJ1-5; v_gene: TRBV15; abundance: .; d_gene: .; len: 15; CDR3aa: CATSRVGARNQPQHF; CDR3nt: TGTGCCACCAGCAGAGTGGGGGCTCGGAATCAGCCCCAGCATTTT
j_gene: TRBJ2-7; v_gene: TRBV7-2; abundance: once; d_gene: TRBD2; len: 15; CDR3aa: CASSLSGGSLGEQYF; CDR3nt: TGTGCCAGCAGCTTGAGCGGCGGGAGCTTGGGCGAGCAGTACTTC
j_gene: TRBJ2-7; v_gene: TRBV6-6; abundance: .; d_gene: .; len: 13; CDR3aa: CASNRDGPYEQYF; CDR3nt: TGTGCCAGCAATAGGGACGGACCCTACGAGCAGTACTTC
j_gene: TRBJ2-7; v_gene: TRBV11-2; abundance: .; d_gene: .; len: 14; CDR3aa: CASSLGASSYEQYF; CDR3nt: TGTGCCAGCAGCCTCGGGGCAAGCTCCTACGAGCAGTACTTC
j_gene: TRBJ2-1; v_gene: TRBV21-1; abundance: .; d_gene: .; len: 15; CDR3aa: CASSKEASLNNEQFF; CDR3nt: TGTGCCAGCAGCAAAGAGGCTAGTCTGAACAATGAGCAGTTCTTC
j_gene: TRBJ2-1; v_gene: TRBV27; abundance: .; d_gene: .; len: 14; CDR3aa: CASSLSGLYNEQFF; CDR3nt: TGTGCCAGCAGTTTATCGGGTCTATACAATGAGCAGTTCTTC
j_gene: TRBJ2-1; v_gene: TRBV4-2; abundance: .; d_gene: .; len: 16; CDR3aa: CASSQDRRAIGNEQFF; CDR3nt: TGTGCCAGCAGCCAAGATCGGCGAGCGATCGGCAATGAGCAGTTCTTC
j_gene: TRBJ2-5; v_gene: TRBV2; abundance: once; d_gene: TRBD2; len: 14; CDR3aa: CASSPGTSGETQYF; CDR3nt: TGTGCCAGCTCCCCGGGAACTAGCGGGGAGACCCAGTACTTC
j_gene: TRBJ2-5; v_gene: TRBV13; abundance: .; d_gene: .; len: 18; CDR3aa: CASSLGGVSGHNQETQYF; CDR3nt: TGTGCCAGCAGCTTAGGCGGCGTATCTGGACATAACCAAGAGACCCAGTACTTC
j_gene: TRBJ1-3; v_gene: TRBV10-2; abundance: .; d_gene: .; len: 15; CDR3aa: CASSERANSGNTIYF; CDR3nt: TGCGCCAGCAGTGAGCGGGCTAACTCTGGAAACACCATATATTTT
j_gene: TRBJ1-4; v_gene: TRBV27; abundance: .; d_gene: .; len: 13; CDR3aa: CASSLWENEKLFF; CDR3nt: TGTGCCAGCAGTTTATGGGAGAATGAAAAACTGTTTTTT
j_gene: TRBJ1-6; v_gene: TRBV7-8; abundance: .; d_gene: TRBD1; len: 17; CDR3aa: CASTPRILGQGSSPLHF; CDR3nt: TGTGCCAGCACCCCACGGATCTTGGGACAGGGCAGTTCACCCCTCCACTTT